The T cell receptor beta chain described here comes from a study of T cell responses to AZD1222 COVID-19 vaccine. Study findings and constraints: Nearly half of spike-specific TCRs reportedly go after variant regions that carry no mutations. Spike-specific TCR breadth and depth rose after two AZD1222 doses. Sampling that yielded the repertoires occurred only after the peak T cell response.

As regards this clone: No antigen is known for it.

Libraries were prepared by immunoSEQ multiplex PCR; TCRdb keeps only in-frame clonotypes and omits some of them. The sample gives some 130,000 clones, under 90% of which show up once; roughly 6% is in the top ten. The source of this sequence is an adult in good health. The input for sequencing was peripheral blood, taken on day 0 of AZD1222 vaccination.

The CDR3 DNA sequence: TGTGCCAGCAGTGAAAATAAGCGGCTGGGCTACACCTTC. This sequence encodes CASSENKRLGYTF. This chain joins TRBV6-1 and TRBJ1-2, with D unclear. This CDR3 has 13 amino acids. The germline V gene encodes CDR1 MNHNS and CDR2 SASEGT. V lost 2 bases, J lost 8 bases, and 12 bases lay in between.